These 9 T cell receptor beta chains were sequenced from one sample in a study of blood T cell repertoires in COVID-19. Libraries were prepared by immunoSEQ multiplex PCR; TCRdb keeps only in-frame clonotypes and omits some of them. The sample holds under 350,000 clones, roughly 91% seen once. Sequencing was performed on PBMCs or T cells enriched from blood (not recorded which). The receptors derive from a woman aged 55-69 years who had recovered from COVID-19.

The chain is built from TRBV11-3 and TRBJ2-2; D perhaps matches TRBD2 (5 bases). The germline V and J ends were trimmed by 1 base and 2 bases, with 11 bases remaining between them. Germline V gene lookup returns CDR1 SGHNT and CDR2 YENEEA. The CDR3 has 16 amino acids. The CDR3 DNA sequence: TGTGCCAGCAGCTTAGGAAAAGCGGTTAACACCGGGGAGCTGTTTTTT. Protein sequence: CASSLGKAVNTGELFF. The complete variable domain, with remaining parts taken from reference TRBV11-3 and TRBJ2-2, reads EAGVVQSPRYKIIEKKQPVAFWCNPISGHNTLYWYLQNLGQGPELLIRYENEEAVDDSQLPKDRFSAERLKGVDSTLKIQPAELGDSAVYLCASSLGKAVNTGELFFGEGSRLTVL.

For the CDR3, the DNA is TGCGCCAGCAGCCATTATCTGGGACAGCTCACCGGGGAGCTGTTTTTT. The encoded protein is CASSHYLGQLTGELFF. V is TRBV5-1 and J is TRBJ2-2; TRBD1 agrees at 7 bases. The CDR3 is 16 residues long. Germline CDR1 SGHRS, CDR2 YFSETQ. J gave up 4 bases and V 4 bases, and 10 bases lay outside the gene matches. Full variable domain (remainder filled in from reference TRBV5-1 and TRBJ2-2): KAGVTQTPRYLIKTRGQQVTLSCSPISGHRSVSWYQQTPGQGLQFLFEYFSETQRNKGNFPGRFSGRQFSNSRSEMNVSTLELGDSALYLCASSHYLGQLTGELFFGEGSRLTVL.

The chain has TRBV28 and TRBJ2-7; D is perhaps TRBD2 (6 bases). Germline CDR1 is MDHEN and CDR2 is SYDVKM. The ends were cut back, 2 bases at V and 2 bases at J, with 7 bases in the middle. The length of the CDR3 is 13 residues. DNA for the CDR3: TGTGCCAGCAGTTTAGCGGGACCCTACGAGCAGTACTTC. It translates to CASSLAGPYEQYF. Full variable domain (rest looked up from reference TRBV28 and TRBJ2-7): DVKVTQSSRYLVKRTGEKVFLECVQDMDHENMFWYRQDPGLGLRLIYFSYDVKMKEKGDIPEGYSVSREKKERFSLILESASTNQTSMYLCASSLAGPYEQYFGPGTRLTVT.

V and J are TRBV5-5 and TRBJ1-1; D is perhaps TRBD1 (5 bases). CDR1 and CDR2 (germline): SGHKS, YYEKEE (reference sequence). The V and J ends lost 0 bases and 6 bases respectively, with 12 bases between them. This CDR3 comprises 14 residues. DNA of the CDR3: TGTGCCAGCAGCTTGGGACAGCTTAATTCTGAAGCTTTCTTT. Its translation: CASSLGQLNSEAFF.

This clone occurred once. The rearrangement links TRBV28 to TRBJ1-3; TRBD1 might be the D (5 bases). Germline CDR1 is MDHEN and CDR2 is SYDVKM. The CDR3 covers 14 residues. Trimming stripped 5 bases from V and 4 bases from J, with 12 bases between. CDR3 in amino acids: CASSPEAGGNTIYF. As DNA, the CDR3 is TGTGCCAGCAGTCCGGAAGCAGGGGGAAACACCATATATTTT.

V and J are TRBV5-4 and TRBJ1-3; no reliable D call. The CDR3 runs to 17 residues. The germline V gene has CDR1 SGHNT and CDR2 YYREEE (reference sequence). V was shortened by 4 bases and J by 4 bases, with 21 bases between the two germline ends. DNA for the CDR3: TGTGCCAGCAGCAATCCCTCCGACGGGAGGAGAGGAAACACCATATATTTT. It codes for CASSNPSDGRRGNTIYF.

V is TRBV5-1 and J is TRBJ1-1; D is perhaps TRBD1 (6 bases). The CDR3 runs to 15 residues. Germline assignment: CDR1 SGHRS and CDR2 YFSETQ. V lost 2 bases and J lost 7, with 18 bases in between. The CDR3 reads CASSFGTYRDIEAFF. CDR3 coding DNA: TGCGCCAGCAGCTTCGGGACCTATAGGGACATTGAAGCTTTCTTT.

This chain links TRBV3-1 (or the pseudogene TRBV3-2) with TRBJ1-1; no reliable D call. CDR3 length equals 14 residues. The germline V gene has CDR1 LGHDT and CDR2 YNNKEL (reference sequence). V was pared by 1 base and J by 4 bases, with 10 bases between. Written as DNA, the CDR3 is TGTGCCAGCAGCCAAGTCATTGAGGGCACTGAAGCTTTCTTT. This encodes CASSQVIEGTEAFF.

The chain couples TRBV7-9 to TRBJ2-7; no clear D. This CDR3 has 13 amino acids. V lost 5 bases to trimming and J lost 0 bases, with 8 bases between them. From germline, CDR1 is SEHNR and CDR2 FQNEAQ (reference sequence). The CDR3: CASSPSYSYEQYF. DNA for the CDR3: TGTGCCAGCAGCCCTAGTTACTCCTACGAGCAGTACTTC.